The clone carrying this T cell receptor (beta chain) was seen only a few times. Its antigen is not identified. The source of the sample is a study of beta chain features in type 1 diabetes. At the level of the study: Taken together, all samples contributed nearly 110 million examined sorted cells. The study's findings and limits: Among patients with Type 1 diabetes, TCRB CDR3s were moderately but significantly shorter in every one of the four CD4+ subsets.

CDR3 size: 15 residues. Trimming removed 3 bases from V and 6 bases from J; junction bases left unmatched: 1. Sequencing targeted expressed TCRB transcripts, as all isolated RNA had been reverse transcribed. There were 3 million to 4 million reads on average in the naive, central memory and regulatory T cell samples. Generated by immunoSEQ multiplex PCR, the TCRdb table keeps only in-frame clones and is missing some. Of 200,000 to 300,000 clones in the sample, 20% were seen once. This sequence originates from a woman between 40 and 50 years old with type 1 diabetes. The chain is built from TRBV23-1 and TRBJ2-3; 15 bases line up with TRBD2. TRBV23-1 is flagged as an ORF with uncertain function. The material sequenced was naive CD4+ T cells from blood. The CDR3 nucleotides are TGCGCCAGCAGTCACGGGACTAGCGGGGGGGATACGCAGTATTTT. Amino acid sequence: CASSHGTSGGDTQYF.